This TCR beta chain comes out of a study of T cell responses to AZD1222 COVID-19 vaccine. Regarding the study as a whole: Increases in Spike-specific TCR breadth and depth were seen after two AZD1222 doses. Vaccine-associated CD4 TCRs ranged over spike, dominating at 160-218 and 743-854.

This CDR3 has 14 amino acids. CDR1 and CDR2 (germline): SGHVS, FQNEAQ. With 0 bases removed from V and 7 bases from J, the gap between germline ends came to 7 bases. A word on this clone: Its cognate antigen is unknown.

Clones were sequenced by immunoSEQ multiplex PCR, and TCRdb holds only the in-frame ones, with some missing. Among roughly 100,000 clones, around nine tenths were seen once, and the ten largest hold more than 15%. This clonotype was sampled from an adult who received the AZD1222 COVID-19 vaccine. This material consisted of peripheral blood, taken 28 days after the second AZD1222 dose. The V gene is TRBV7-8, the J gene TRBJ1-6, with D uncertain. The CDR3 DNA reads TGTGCCAGCAGCTTAGCTGGCAGAAATTCACCCCTCCACTTT. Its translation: CASSLAGRNSPLHF.